This TCR beta chain was recovered during a study of OX40 agonist ivuxolimab in advanced cancers. Study-wide context: Patients in the trial were receiving intravenous ivuxolimab every 2 weeks, at doses of 0.01 to 10 mg/kg. The dose-escalation cohort was approximately 80% male, with a mean age of about 56 years, ranging about 23 to 80.

The length of the CDR3 is 16 residues. Germline loops: CDR1 SGHDT, CDR2 YYEEEE. V dropped 2 bases and J dropped 2 bases, with 16 bases sitting between them. For this clone: Its antigen remains unidentified.

Assay: immunoSEQ multiplex PCR; the TCRdb copy retains only in-frame clones and omits some. The profile covers about 20,000 clones, with roughly 80% appearing a single time and 20% to 25% taken by the ten largest. The study's findings and limits: More expanded clones were seen, on average, in CD8+ T cells than in CD4+. There was clonal expansion of CD4+ and CD8+ blood T cells by week 6 at 0.1 to 3.0 mg/kg.

V is TRBV5-6 and J is TRBJ1-1, with TRBD1 as a possible D gene (5 bases). This sequence was found in an adult with an advanced solid tumor such as melanoma, head and neck, liver or kidney cancer. The sample was CD4+ or CD8+ T cells sorted from blood, taken in a trial of the OX40 agonist ivuxolimab. The CDR3 region has the DNA TGTGCCAGCAGCTTTAGGGCGGACATACCTAACACTGAAGCTTTCTTT. Translated, it gives CASSFRADIPNTEAFF. The full variable domain, in which reference TRBV5-6 and TRBJ1-1 provide the parts outside the CDR3, is DAGVTQSPTHLIKTRGQQVTLRCSPKSGHDTVSWYQQALGQGPQFIFQYYEEEERQRGNFPDRFSGHQFPNYSSELNVNALLLGDSALYLCASSFRADIPNTEAFFGQGTRLTVV.